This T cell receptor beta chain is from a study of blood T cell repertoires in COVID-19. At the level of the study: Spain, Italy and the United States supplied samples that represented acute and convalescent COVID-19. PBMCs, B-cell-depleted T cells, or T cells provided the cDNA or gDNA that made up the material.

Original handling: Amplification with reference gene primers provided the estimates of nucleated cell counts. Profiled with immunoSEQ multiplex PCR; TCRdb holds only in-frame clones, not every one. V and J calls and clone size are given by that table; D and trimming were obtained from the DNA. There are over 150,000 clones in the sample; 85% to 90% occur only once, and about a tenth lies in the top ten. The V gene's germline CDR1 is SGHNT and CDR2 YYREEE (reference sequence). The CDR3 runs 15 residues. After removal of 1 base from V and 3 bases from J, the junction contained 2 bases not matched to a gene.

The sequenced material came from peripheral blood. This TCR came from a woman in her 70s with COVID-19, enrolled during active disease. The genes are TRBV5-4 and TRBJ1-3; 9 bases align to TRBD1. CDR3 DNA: TGTGCCAGCAGCTTGTCGACAGGGGGTGGAAACACCATATATTTT. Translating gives CASSLSTGGGNTIYF.